This T cell receptor (beta chain) was recovered during a study of shared clonotypes between healthy human individuals. Trimming shortened V by 0 bases and J by 7 bases, and 14 bases separated the two germline ends. Germline V gene lookup returns CDR1 SGHRS and CDR2 YFSETQ. The CDR3 is 15 residues long. Adults of Caucasian background living in Nashville, Tennessee made up all donors. In the case of this clone: Its antigen is still unknown.

Source study methods: For the immunoSEQ data, sequences were junction-only without quality scores, so filtering differed. Sequencing was performed with immunoSEQ multiplex PCR; in TCRdb, only in-frame clones are kept and a portion is missing. V and J calls and clone size are those listed in that table; D and trimming were worked out from the DNA. The sample holds about 1.4 million clones, roughly 95% seen once. Regarding the study as a whole: Four donors shared approximately 5% of their naive CD4 clonotypes.

This receptor was taken from a man younger than 45 in good health. Material for sequencing was naive CD4+ T cells sorted from blood. Subset meaning: CD45RA+ positively selected. V and J are TRBV5-1 and TRBJ1-3; D might be TRBD1 (5 bases). CDR3 sequence reads: CASSLAPGTHNTIYF. CDR3 sequence (DNA): TGCGCCAGCAGCTTGGCCCCGGGGACTCATAACACCATATATTTT.